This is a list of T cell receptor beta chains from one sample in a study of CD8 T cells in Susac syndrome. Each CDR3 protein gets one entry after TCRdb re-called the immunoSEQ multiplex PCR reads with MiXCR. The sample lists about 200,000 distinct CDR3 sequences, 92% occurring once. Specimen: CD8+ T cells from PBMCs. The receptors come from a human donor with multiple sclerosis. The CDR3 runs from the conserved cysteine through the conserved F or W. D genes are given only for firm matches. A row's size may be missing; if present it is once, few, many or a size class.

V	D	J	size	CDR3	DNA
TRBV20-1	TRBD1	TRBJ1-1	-	CSAREAGQGYTEAFF	TGCAGTGCCAGGGAGGCGGGACAGGGGTACACTGAAGCTTTCTTT
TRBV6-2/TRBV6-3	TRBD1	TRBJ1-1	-	CASRGYRGNTEAFF	TGTGCCAGCAGAGGCTACAGGGGGAACACTGAAGCTTTCTTT
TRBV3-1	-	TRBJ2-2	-	CASSSGLLNTGELFF	TGTGCCAGCAGCTCGGGACTCCTGAACACCGGGGAGCTGTTTTTT
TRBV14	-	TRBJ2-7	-	CASSQVLGGHVPQYF	TGTGCCAGCAGCCAAGTCCTGGGCGGTCATGTGCCGCAGTACTTC
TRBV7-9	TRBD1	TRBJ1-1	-	CASSPPPPTGWTEAFF	TGTGCCAGCAGCCCTCCTCCCCCGACAGGGTGGACTGAAGCTTTCTTT
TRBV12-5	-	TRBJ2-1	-	CASGLGYNEQFF	TGTGCTAGTGGTTTAGGGTACAATGAGCAGTTCTTC
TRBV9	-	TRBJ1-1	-	CASSVGEMTEAFF	TGTGCCAGCAGCGTAGGAGAGATGACTGAAGCTTTCTTT
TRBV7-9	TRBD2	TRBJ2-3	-	CASSQTSGVSDTQYF	TGTGCCAGCAGCCAGACTAGCGGCGTCTCAGATACGCAGTATTTT
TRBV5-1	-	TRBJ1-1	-	CASSFGGELNTEAFF	TGCGCCAGCAGCTTTGGGGGGGAACTGAACACTGAAGCTTTCTTT
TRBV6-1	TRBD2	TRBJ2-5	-	CASRAALAGGLETQYF	TGTGCCAGCAGGGCCGCCCTAGCGGGAGGGCTAGAGACCCAGTACTTC
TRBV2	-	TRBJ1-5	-	CASSEVDDPSNQPQHF	TGTGCCAGCAGTGAAGTGGATGATCCTAGCAATCAGCCCCAGCATTTT
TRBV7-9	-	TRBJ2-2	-	CASSLESWSGELFF	TGTGCCAGCAGCTTAGAATCTTGGAGCGGGGAGCTGTTTTTT
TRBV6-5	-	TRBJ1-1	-	CASSVAANTEAFF	TGTGCCAGCAGTGTGGCGGCGAACACTGAAGCTTTCTTT
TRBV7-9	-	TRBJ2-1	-	CASSLGPGGEQFF	TGTGCCAGCAGCTTGGGGCCCGGAGGTGAGCAGTTCTTC
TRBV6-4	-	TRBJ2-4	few	CASCDTTTGSNIQYF	TGTGCCAGCTGCGATACCACGACTGGGTCAAACATTCAGTACTTC
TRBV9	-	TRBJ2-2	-	CASSGTADPTSSPTGELFF	TGTGCCAGCAGCGGGACCGCCGATCCTACTAGTTCCCCCACCGGGGAGCTGTTTTTT
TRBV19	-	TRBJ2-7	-	CASSPFGGSYEQYF	TGTGCCAGTAGTCCTTTCGGGGGCTCCTACGAGCAGTACTTC
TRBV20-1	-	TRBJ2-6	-	CSASGATSGANVLTF	TGCAGTGCTAGCGGGGCGACCTCTGGGGCCAACGTCCTGACTTTC
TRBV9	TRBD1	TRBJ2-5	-	CASSAQDRDEETQYF	TGTGCCAGCAGCGCCCAGGACAGGGACGAAGAGACCCAGTACTTC
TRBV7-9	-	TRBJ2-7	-	CASSPLIPSYEQYF	TGTGCCAGCAGCCCCCTGATTCCTTCCTACGAGCAGTACTTC
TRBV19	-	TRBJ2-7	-	CASSIWTGSFSYEQYF	TGTGCCAGTAGTATATGGACTGGCTCCTTCTCCTACGAGCAGTACTTC
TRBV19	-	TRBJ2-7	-	CASTPGHPPTYEQYF	TGTGCCAGTACCCCAGGACATCCCCCTACCTACGAGCAGTACTTC
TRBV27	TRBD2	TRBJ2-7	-	CASKRGTGLADNYEQYF	TGTGCCAGCAAGCGAGGGACGGGACTAGCTGACAACTACGAGCAGTACTTC
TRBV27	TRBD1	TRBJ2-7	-	CASRTGTGPYEQYF	TGTGCCAGTAGAACCGGGACAGGACCCTACGAGCAGTACTTC
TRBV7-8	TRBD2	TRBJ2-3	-	CASSLAWTSGTTDTQYF	TGTGCCAGCAGCTTAGCCTGGACTAGCGGCACCACAGATACGCAGTATTTT
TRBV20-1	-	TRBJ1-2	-	CSARGQGDYGYTF	TGCAGTGCCCGGGGCCAGGGTGACTATGGCTACACCTTC
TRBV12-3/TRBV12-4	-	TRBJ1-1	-	CASSFGPEEAFF	TGTGCCAGCAGTTTTGGGCCAGAGGAAGCTTTCTTT
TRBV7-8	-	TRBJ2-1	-	CASSLAKRVYNEQFF	TGTGCCAGCAGCTTAGCGAAGCGGGTTTACAATGAGCAGTTCTTC
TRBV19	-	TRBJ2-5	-	CASSVEETQYF	TGTGCCAGTAGTGTTGAAGAGACCCAGTACTTC
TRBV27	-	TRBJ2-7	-	CASSLVSTYEQYF	TGTGCCAGCAGTTTAGTATCTACCTACGAGCAGTACTTC
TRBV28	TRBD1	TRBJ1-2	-	CASSTGQGNGYTF	TGTGCCAGTTCGACGGGACAGGGGAATGGCTACACCTTC
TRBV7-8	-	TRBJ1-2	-	CASSLTPIGVVGYTF	TGTGCCAGCAGCCTAACACCGATTGGGGTTGTCGGCTACACCTTC
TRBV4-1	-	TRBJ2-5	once	CASSQGAGDLPWETQYF	TGCGCCAGCAGCCAAGGGGCCGGCGACCTACCTTGGGAGACCCAGTACTTC
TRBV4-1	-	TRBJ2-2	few	CASSQDVEGHGELFF	TGCGCCAGCAGCCAAGATGTAGAGGGCCACGGGGAGCTGTTTTTT
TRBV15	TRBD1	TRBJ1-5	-	CATSRDRGLSQPQHF	TGTGCCACCAGCAGAGACAGGGGGCTTAGTCAGCCCCAGCATTTT
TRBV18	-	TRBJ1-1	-	CASSPQNTEAFF	TGTGCCAGCTCACCACAGAACACTGAAGCTTTCTTT
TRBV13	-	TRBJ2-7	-	CASSWGVRGDEQYF	TGTGCCAGCAGCTGGGGCGTCAGAGGGGACGAGCAGTACTTC
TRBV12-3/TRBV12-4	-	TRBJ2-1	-	CASSPPSTGSEQFF	TGTGCCAGCAGTCCACCCTCTACGGGCAGTGAGCAGTTCTTC
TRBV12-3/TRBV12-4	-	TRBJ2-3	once	CASRPPSATDTQYF	TGTGCCAGCAGGCCCCCTAGCGCTACAGATACGCAGTATTTT